This is a list of T cell receptor beta chains from one sample in a study of T cell repertoires in cytomegalovirus infection. MiXCR was run by TCRdb on the reads, yielding one entry per CDR3 protein. The repertoire holds 300,000 to 400,000 distinct CDR3 sequences, with just under 25% as singletons. Their cognate antigens are unknown. This specimen consisted of cultured PBMCs, obtained from culture after CMV antigen stimulation. These receptors all come from a human donor in good health (CMV status not recorded). Some clones in this sample may be carry-over from other donors' samples. The CDR3 runs from the conserved cysteine through the conserved F or W. The size field is filled for only some rows; it gives once, few, many or a size class.

v_gene: TRBV12-3/TRBV12-4; j_gene: TRBJ1-2; abundance: .; CDR3aa: CASDSGENYYGYTF
v_gene: TRBV28; j_gene: TRBJ1-5; abundance: .; CDR3aa: CASRANQPQHF
v_gene: TRBV7-8; j_gene: TRBJ2-5; abundance: many; CDR3aa: CASSTGQVKETQYF
v_gene: TRBV4-2; j_gene: TRBJ2-2; abundance: .; CDR3aa: CASSRDPVTGELFF
v_gene: TRBV11-2; j_gene: TRBJ1-3; abundance: .; CDR3aa: CASSRRTGRNTGNTIYF
v_gene: TRBV7-2; j_gene: TRBJ2-1; abundance: .; CDR3aa: CASSSSTSGAREQFF
v_gene: TRBV19; j_gene: TRBJ1-5; abundance: few; CDR3aa: CASSIGQTYQPQHF
v_gene: TRBV5-1; j_gene: TRBJ1-2; abundance: once; CDR3aa: CASSLEVGVASTF
v_gene: TRBV29-1; j_gene: TRBJ2-1; abundance: few; CDR3aa: CSVEGVLAVSYNEQFF
v_gene: TRBV7-2; j_gene: TRBJ2-1; abundance: few; CDR3aa: CASSLAGGKMHEQFF
v_gene: TRBV7-3; j_gene: TRBJ2-1; abundance: many; CDR3aa: CASSLLAGDMLGEQFF
v_gene: TRBV5-1; j_gene: TRBJ1-1; abundance: few; CDR3aa: CASSVGQGAAEAFF
v_gene: TRBV7-2; j_gene: TRBJ2-3; abundance: .; CDR3aa: CASSPKTSGSTDTQYF
v_gene: TRBV11-2; j_gene: TRBJ2-6; abundance: many; CDR3aa: CASSATHSGANVLTF
v_gene: TRBV12-3/TRBV12-4; j_gene: TRBJ2-2; abundance: .; CDR3aa: CASTREDTGELFF
v_gene: TRBV7-2; j_gene: TRBJ2-5; abundance: .; CDR3aa: CASSLMQQETQYF
v_gene: TRBV28; j_gene: TRBJ2-6; abundance: .; CDR3aa: CASSFWGTGANVLTF
v_gene: TRBV12-5; j_gene: TRBJ2-1; abundance: few; CDR3aa: CASGSPAGGSYNEQFF
v_gene: TRBV28; j_gene: TRBJ2-1; abundance: once; CDR3aa: CASSSLTGVNEQFF
v_gene: TRBV6-1; j_gene: TRBJ2-7; abundance: many; CDR3aa: CASSRRPGLAHPYVEQYF
v_gene: TRBV6-2/TRBV6-3; j_gene: TRBJ2-3; abundance: .; CDR3aa: CASKDYTDTQYF
v_gene: TRBV19; j_gene: TRBJ2-2; abundance: few; CDR3aa: CASSFFDNTGELFF
v_gene: TRBV12-3/TRBV12-4; j_gene: TRBJ2-3; abundance: .; CDR3aa: CASSWTSRGSDTQYF
v_gene: TRBV7-2; j_gene: TRBJ2-3; abundance: many; CDR3aa: CASSVVWGRGVDTQYF
v_gene: TRBV24-1; j_gene: TRBJ2-3; abundance: .; CDR3aa: CATSDLPGRNTDTQYF
v_gene: TRBV12-3/TRBV12-4; j_gene: TRBJ2-3; abundance: .; CDR3aa: CASSFMHDTDTQYF
v_gene: TRBV29-1; j_gene: TRBJ2-1; abundance: .; CDR3aa: CSLLAGSSYNEQFF
v_gene: TRBV29-1; j_gene: TRBJ2-1; abundance: .; CDR3aa: CSVAMNYNEQFF
v_gene: TRBV12-3/TRBV12-4; j_gene: TRBJ2-7; abundance: few; CDR3aa: CASSLALGQGAYKQYF
v_gene: TRBV5-6; j_gene: TRBJ1-1; abundance: few; CDR3aa: CASSTGQGSNTEAFF
v_gene: TRBV29-1; j_gene: TRBJ2-1; abundance: few; CDR3aa: CSVVGGSYFSYNEQFF
v_gene: TRBV28; j_gene: TRBJ1-2; abundance: many; CDR3aa: CASRITGTGSGYTF
v_gene: TRBV5-6; j_gene: TRBJ2-2; abundance: few; CDR3aa: CASSLTWEDGELFF
v_gene: TRBV5-5; j_gene: TRBJ1-5; abundance: .; CDR3aa: CASSLSGASNQPQHF
v_gene: TRBV20-1; j_gene: TRBJ2-1; abundance: .; CDR3aa: CSASGTSGYNEQFF
v_gene: TRBV6-6; j_gene: TRBJ1-5; abundance: .; CDR3aa: CASSYGGQSNQPQHF
v_gene: TRBV20-1; j_gene: TRBJ1-1; abundance: .; CDR3aa: CSAREDRFTEAFF
v_gene: TRBV12-3/TRBV12-4; j_gene: TRBJ2-5; abundance: few; CDR3aa: CASSPGLAGTKTQYF
v_gene: TRBV6-2/TRBV6-3; j_gene: TRBJ2-1; abundance: .; CDR3aa: CASSYGAGDYNEQFF
v_gene: TRBV7-6; j_gene: TRBJ2-2; abundance: .; CDR3aa: CASSLEGGRGTGELFF
v_gene: TRBV19; j_gene: TRBJ2-2; abundance: many; CDR3aa: CASSILDRVTGELFF
v_gene: TRBV7-2; j_gene: TRBJ2-1; abundance: many; CDR3aa: CASSAQLAGVGYNEQFF
v_gene: TRBV4-1; j_gene: TRBJ2-5; abundance: .; CDR3aa: CASSQDDGTSGRKETQYF